This record covers a single T cell receptor beta chain. The target antigen is unknown. This entry belongs to a study of T-cell reconstitution after alpha-beta-depleted transplantation in children. Notes on the study in general: Some patients owed their high day-60 TCRbeta diversity to surviving recipient T cells and thymic progenitors. Two months or so post-transplant, alpha-beta T cells reportedly derived from several hundred expanded graft clones. T-cell numbers and diversity one year post-transplant derived largely from freshly generated T cells.

Preparation of the TCRbeta library was carried out with unique molecular identifiers. MiXCR, run by TCRdb on the PCR reads, gives a single entry per CDR3 protein. The sample records a few hundred thousand distinct CDR3 sequences, 20% to 30% being singletons. With 1 base removed from V and 4 bases from J, the gap between germline ends came to 14 bases. The CDR3 totals 15 residues. The TCR comes from a boy in the first two years of life with Wiskott-Aldrich syndrome, due to receive a stem cell transplant. This chain links TRBV12-3 or TRBV12-4 with TRBJ2-7; maybe TRBD1 (6 bases). This sample comprised PBMCs, obtained before TCRalphabeta/CD19-depleted stem cell transplant. The CDR3 sequence: CASSLVQGMWYEQYF. The DNA for the CDR3 is TGTGCCAGCAGTTTAGTCCAGGGGATGTGGTACGAGCAGTACTTC.